The 14 T cell receptor beta chains reported below all come from one sample, sequenced in a study of shared clonotypes between healthy human individuals (dated by TCRdb to the early 2020s). Library generation was performed with the immunoSEQ multiplex PCR assay. TCRdb obtained this table from immuneACCESS and retained in-frame rearrangements with V and J assigned. These tables miss some clones; where compared with another copy, unresolved V genes account for less than half of the shortfall, and the remainder is unexplained. The sample table lists 2 million to 2.5 million clones, 85% to 95% of them with a count of one. Of the sample, approximately 0.41% falls within the top ten clones. The sample consisted of naive CD4+ T cells from PBMCs. The sample's cell subset or site, from its label and the paper: CD45RA+ positively selected. Every receptor here comes from a man younger than 35 in good health. Some clones in this sample may be carry-over from other donors' samples.

V and J are TRBV27 and TRBJ1-2; TRBD1 aligns across 12 bases. Germline assignment: CDR1 MNHEY and CDR2 SMNVEV (reference sequence). The CDR3 has 17 amino acids. The ends lost 3 bases at V and 5 bases at J; junction bases unmatched: 10. In DNA, the CDR3 is TGTGCCAGCAGTTTGAAGCCTCCGGGACAGGGGGCTTATGGCTACACCTTC. It translates to CASSLKPPGQGAYGYTF.

This chain joins TRBV27 and TRBJ1-3, with D maybe TRBD1 (5 bases). From germline, CDR1 is MNHEY and CDR2 SMNVEV (reference sequence). V dropped 7 bases and J dropped 0 bases, with 19 bases sitting between them. The CDR3 runs 17 residues. The CDR3 here is CASTTLAGVLSGNTIYF. CDR3 DNA sequence: TGTGCCAGCACAACCCTAGCGGGGGTGCTCTCTGGAAACACCATATATTTT.

The gene calls are TRBV7-9 and TRBJ2-7; D possibly uses TRBD1 or TRBD2 (5 bases each). This CDR3 is built from 15 residues. Germline V gene lookup returns CDR1 SEHNR and CDR2 FQNEAQ (reference sequence). Trimming left V 5 bases short and J 1 base short, with 15 bases between. CDR3 protein: CASSPPGGESYEQYF. CDR3 nucleotide sequence: TGTGCCAGCAGCCCCCCTGGGGGTGAATCCTACGAGCAGTACTTC.

This chain links TRBV11-3 with TRBJ2-1; 11 bases line up with TRBD2. V shed 5 bases and J 4 bases; nucleotides not matched to a gene: 7. The V gene's germline CDR1 is SGHNT and CDR2 YENEEA. The CDR3 totals 16 residues. CDR3 residues: CASSPIAGGPYNEQFF. CDR3 nucleotides: TGTGCCAGCAGCCCCATAGCGGGAGGGCCATACAATGAGCAGTTCTTC.

There are a few counts of this clone. The chain carries TRBV4-2 and TRBJ1-4; D call uncertain. The CDR3 covers 13 residues. The germline V and J ends were trimmed by 4 bases and 4 bases, with 7 bases remaining between them. CDR1 is LGHNA and CDR2 is YNFKEQ in the germline V gene. CDR3 sequence (DNA): TGTGCCAGCAGCCCCGGCTTTAATGAAAAACTGTTTTTT. This gives the protein CASSPGFNEKLFF.

This rearrangement joins TRBV10-2 to TRBJ2-3, with TRBD2 as a possible D gene (5 bases). CDR3 length equals 12 residues. The germline gives CDR1 WSHSY, CDR2 SAAADI. The V end was cut by 6 bases, the J end by 5 bases, with 9 bases between. In DNA, the CDR3 is TGCGCCAGCAGGAGGGTGGTAGATACGCAGTATTTT. It specifies CASRRVVDTQYF.

The chain combines TRBV27 with TRBJ2-6; 7 bases are a match to TRBD2. The CDR3 length is 16 residues. Germline loops: CDR1 MNHEY, CDR2 SMNVEV (reference sequence). Trimming cost V 3 bases and J 0 bases; bases outside gene matches: 2. Written as DNA, the CDR3 is TGTGCCAGCAGTTTTTGGGGGGGCTCTGGGGCCAACGTCCTGACTTTC. Translating it yields CASSFWGGSGANVLTF.

V and J are TRBV18 and TRBJ2-7; TRBD1 might be the D (6 bases). The CDR3 extends over 15 amino acids. The germline V and J ends were trimmed by 1 base and 4 bases, with 14 bases remaining between them. CDR1 and CDR2 from the germline V gene are KGHSH and LQKENI. CDR3 region: CASSPRQGRGYEQYF. In DNA, the CDR3 is TGTGCCAGCTCACCACGGCAGGGGCGTGGGTACGAGCAGTACTTC.

The rearrangement links TRBV9 to TRBJ2-7, with D perhaps matching TRBD1 or TRBD2 (5 bases each). In germline, CDR1 is SGDLS, CDR2 YYNGEE. The CDR3 covers 15 residues. Trimming cost V 7 bases and J 0 bases, with 17 bases left between them. Written as DNA, the CDR3 is TGTGCCAGCGCCGCCGGGGCCCACAGCTCCTACGAGCAGTACTTC. Its translation: CASAAGAHSSYEQYF.

This chain joins TRBV19 and TRBJ2-3, with 14 positions matching TRBD2. V dropped 5 bases and J dropped 6; count of bases not matched to a gene: 10. CDR1 is LNHDA and CDR2 is SQIVND in the germline V gene (reference sequence). The CDR3 totals 17 residues. CDR3: CASSSGLAGGSWDTQYF. The CDR3 bases are TGTGCCAGTAGTTCCGGACTAGCGGGAGGCAGTTGGGATACGCAGTATTTT.

The chain uses TRBV4-3 and TRBJ2-3; 8 bases are shared with TRBD1. Germline CDR1 LGHNA, CDR2 YSLEER. The J segment lost 0 bases and the V segment lost 3 bases, leaving 2 bases of the junction unmatched. The CDR3 length is 15 residues. In DNA form, the CDR3 reads TGCGCCAGCAGCCATCGACAGGGGAGCACAGATACGCAGTATTTT. Its translation: CASSHRQGSTDTQYF.

The chain combines TRBV18 with TRBJ2-5; a weak D match, TRBD1 (6 bases). CDR3 length: 14 amino acids. CDR1 is KGHSH, CDR2 LQKENI, per germline. V lost 4 bases and J 6 bases, leaving 15 bases between the germline ends. The CDR3 loop is CASSRGQNRKTQYF. The CDR3 DNA follows: TGTGCCAGCTCACGTGGACAGAATCGGAAGACCCAGTACTTC.

As for this clone: The DNA is omitted, as the CDR3 cannot be located on it reliably, and the CDR3 follows TCRdb's listing. This sequence joins TRBV6-1 and TRBJ1-5; the table's D call TRBD1 went unverified against the DNA. Per the germline V gene, CDR1 is MNHNS and CDR2 is SASEGT. Counting both end residues, the CDR3 totals 14 amino acids. The CDR3 here is CASTSGQGLQPQHF.

The J gene is TRBJ2-7, the V gene TRBV6-5; tentatively, D is TRBD2 (6 bases). V gave up 5 bases and J gave up 3 bases, with 14 bases separating them. From germline, CDR1 is MNHEY and CDR2 SVGAGI. The CDR3 runs 14 residues. The DNA for the CDR3 is TGTGCCAGCAGTCAAAGGACCGGGAGCTACGAGCAGTACTTC. Translating it yields CASSQRTGSYEQYF.